Each of the 27 T cell receptor beta chains below was sequenced from the same sample in a study of cytomegalovirus exposure and HLA in healthy donors. Primers: 60 Vbeta forward and 13 Jbeta reverse. Here immunoSEQ multiplex PCR was the method, and the copy in TCRdb shows in-frame clones only, minus some. The table has about 40,000 clones, around 86% seen once. The sequenced sample was PBMCs. The source is a woman aged 40 to 55 in good health and CMV-seropositive.

V and J are TRBV11-2 and TRBJ2-5, with D perhaps matching TRBD1 (5 bases). V lost 1 base, J lost 5 bases, and 11 bases lay in between. Germline values: CDR1 SGHAT, CDR2 FQNNGV. The CDR3 length is 14 residues. The CDR3 here is CASSLGTGRETQYF. The CDR3 nucleotides are TGTGCCAGCAGCTTAGGTACAGGCCGGGAGACCCAGTACTTC. The full variable domain, completed using reference TRBV11-2 and TRBJ2-5, is EAGVAQSPRYKIIEKRQSVAFWCNPISGHATLYWYQQILGQGPKLLIQFQNNGVVDDSQLPKDRFSAERLKGVDSTLKIQPAKLEDSAVYLCASSLGTGRETQYFGPGTRLLVL.

Written as DNA, the CDR3 is TGCAGCGTTGAAGAACAGGGGCGTTTCCCCTACGAGCAGTACTTC. It translates to CSVEEQGRFPYEQYF. The chain is built from TRBV29-1 and TRBJ2-7; 7 positions match TRBD1. The CDR3 extends over 15 amino acids. The germline V gene encodes CDR1 SQVTM and CDR2 ANQGSEA. With 0 bases clipped from V and 2 bases from J, the junction kept 7 bases outside the gene matches.

CDR3 coding DNA: TGTGCCAGCAGCTTGGGGCTAGTGTCGTCCTACGAGCAGTACTTC. Residues: CASSLGLVSSYEQYF. The rearrangement links TRBV5-4 to TRBJ2-7; D ambiguous. Looked up from germline, CDR1 is SGHNT and CDR2 is YYREEE (reference sequence). Between the trimmed V and J ends, which lost 0 bases and 1 base, there was a span of 11 bases. The CDR3 has 15 residues.

V and J are TRBV28 and TRBJ1-1; 7 bases are shared with TRBD1. Germline V gene sequence: CDR1 MDHEN, CDR2 SYDVKM. The trim removed 6 bases at V and 5 bases at J, leaving 9 bases unmatched. The CDR3 runs 14 residues. The CDR3 DNA reads as TGTGCCAGCAGCTCGACAGGGCCTCGGACTGAAGCTTTCTTT. This codes for CASSSTGPRTEAFF.

The chain has TRBV5-1 and TRBJ2-2; no firm D call. With 2 bases removed from V and 2 bases from J, the gap between germline ends came to 10 bases. Germline assignment: CDR1 SGHRS and CDR2 YFSETQ. The CDR3 contains 15 residues. This CDR3 is CASSFFQINTGELFF. CDR3 in DNA: TGCGCCAGCAGCTTTTTTCAGATCAACACCGGGGAGCTGTTTTTT. The variable domain in full, with the rest retrieved from reference TRBV5-1 and TRBJ2-2, is KAGVTQTPRYLIKTRGQQVTLSCSPISGHRSVSWYQQTPGQGLQFLFEYFSETQRNKGNFPGRFSGRQFSNSRSEMNVSTLELGDSALYLCASSFFQINTGELFFGEGSRLTVL.

The chain has TRBV5-5 and TRBJ2-7; weak D call: TRBD2 (5 bases). CDR1 and CDR2 from the germline V gene are SGHKS and YYEKEE (reference sequence). The CDR3 totals 14 residues. Trimming took off 6 bases at V and 0 bases at J, with 13 bases between the two ends. In DNA form, the CDR3 reads TGTGCCAGCACCTCGCGAGGGCACTCCTACGAGCAGTACTTC. It yields the protein CASTSRGHSYEQYF. The complete variable domain, with remaining parts taken from reference TRBV5-5 and TRBJ2-7, reads DAGVTQSPTHLIKTRGQQVTLRCSPISGHKSVSWYQQVLGQGPQFIFQYYEKEERGRGNFPDRFSARQFPNYSSELNVNALLLGDSALYLCASTSRGHSYEQYFGPGTRLTVT.

This chain connects TRBV28 to TRBJ1-5; no reliable D call. Trimming pared 2 bases from V and 6 bases from J, leaving 5 bases between. The CDR3 spans 12 residues. CDR1 and CDR2 from the germline V gene are MDHEN and SYDVKM. CDR3 amino acids: CASSLIGQPQHF. DNA for the CDR3: TGTGCCAGCAGTTTAATCGGTCAGCCCCAGCATTTT.

V is TRBV19 and J is TRBJ1-1, with D perhaps matching TRBD1 (6 bases). This CDR3 has 13 amino acids. V lost 8 bases to trimming and J lost 1 base, with 11 bases between them. Germline lookup yields CDR1 LNHDA and CDR2 SQIVND (reference sequence). CDR3 sequence: CASHPGQNTEAFF. The CDR3, as DNA: TGTGCCAGTCATCCGGGACAGAACACTGAAGCTTTCTTT.

The J gene is TRBJ2-3, the V gene TRBV30; D gene unclear. Germline assignment: CDR1 GTSNPN and CDR2 SVGIG (reference sequence). The CDR3 length is 15 residues. Trimming stripped 5 bases from V and 0 bases from J, with 15 bases between. Written as DNA, the CDR3 is TGTGCCTGGGGATGGGCAGTTTCTAGCACAGATACGCAGTATTTT. Encoded protein: CAWGWAVSSTDTQYF.

This clone was detected only once. The genes are TRBV5-5 and TRBJ1-6; a weak D match, TRBD1 (5 bases). V gave up 5 bases and J gave up 8 bases, with 14 bases separating them. Germline V lookup: CDR1 SGHKS, CDR2 YYEKEE (reference sequence). The CDR3 extends over 14 amino acids. CDR3 DNA: TGTGCCAGCAGGTCGGGACTGGGCGATTCACCCCTCCACTTT. Translation gives CASRSGLGDSPLHF. Together with reference TRBV5-5 and TRBJ1-6, the CDR3 gives the full variable domain: DAGVTQSPTHLIKTRGQQVTLRCSPISGHKSVSWYQQVLGQGPQFIFQYYEKEERGRGNFPDRFSARQFPNYSSELNVNALLLGDSALYLCASRSGLGDSPLHFGNGTRLTVT.

The chain carries TRBV7-6 and TRBJ1-4, with D perhaps TRBD1 (5 bases). This CDR3 has 15 residues. Looked up from germline, CDR1 is SGHVS and CDR2 is FNYEAQ. V gave up 8 bases and J gave up 7 bases, with 20 bases separating them. This CDR3 reads CASHPTSGVGEKLFF. CDR3 sequence (DNA): TGTGCCAGCCATCCCACTTCGGGGGTTGGTGAAAAACTGTTTTTT.

V is TRBV6-5 and J is TRBJ2-2; 10 nucleotides match TRBD2. The CDR3 covers 16 residues. J was trimmed by 4 bases and V by 2 bases; bases with no gene match: 4. Germline V gene lookup returns CDR1 MNHEY and CDR2 SVGAGI. CDR3 coding DNA: TGTGCCAGCAGTTACGAGCGGGGGGGCGTCACCGGGGAGCTGTTTTTT. It codes for CASSYERGGVTGELFF.

This clone has more than one count but fewer than ten. CDR3 residues: CASSHVTGTGNTEAFF. CDR3 coding DNA: TGCGCCAGCAGCCACGTGACAGGGACCGGGAACACTGAAGCTTTCTTT. The chain has TRBV4-3 and TRBJ1-1; TRBD1 matches at 7 bases. The CDR3 sequence is 16 residues long. The trim removed 3 bases at V and 1 base at J, leaving 8 bases unmatched. The germline V gene encodes CDR1 LGHNA and CDR2 YSLEER.

The chain carries TRBV7-2 and TRBJ1-5; D is possibly TRBD1 (6 bases). The CDR3 runs to 13 residues. Per germline, CDR1 SGHTA and CDR2 FQGNSA. With 3 bases removed from V and 6 bases from J, the gap between germline ends came to 9 bases. The CDR3 protein is CASSLRQAQPQHF. The DNA for the CDR3 is TGTGCCAGCAGCTTGAGACAGGCTCAGCCCCAGCATTTT.

The chain uses TRBV28 and TRBJ1-3; 7 nucleotides align to TRBD1. The CDR3 covers 14 residues. The junction had 7 bases not matched to a gene; V was cut back by 10 bases and J by 1 base. The germline V gene encodes CDR1 MDHEN and CDR2 SYDVKM. CDR3 DNA sequence: TGTGCCACCGCATACAGGGGATCTGGAAACACCATATATTTT. Amino acid sequence: CATAYRGSGNTIYF.

The chain employs TRBV5-5 and TRBJ2-7, with 9 positions matching TRBD1. The V gene's germline CDR1 is SGHKS and CDR2 YYEKEE (reference sequence). V dropped 3 bases and J dropped 3; count of bases not matched to a gene: 4. The CDR3 consists of 14 residues. CDR3 loop: CASSSTGGNYEQYF. Written as DNA, the CDR3 is TGTGCCAGCAGCTCGACAGGGGGGAACTACGAGCAGTACTTC. Together with reference TRBV5-5 and TRBJ2-7, the CDR3 gives the full variable domain: DAGVTQSPTHLIKTRGQQVTLRCSPISGHKSVSWYQQVLGQGPQFIFQYYEKEERGRGNFPDRFSARQFPNYSSELNVNALLLGDSALYLCASSSTGGNYEQYFGPGTRLTVT.

The J gene is TRBJ2-5, the V gene TRBV14; TRBD2 agrees at 13 bases. The DNA end lines up better with TRBJ2-7; the J call may be wrong. The CDR3 runs 15 residues. In germline, CDR1 is SGHDN, CDR2 FVKESK. This CDR3 is CASSQEGTSGDEQYF. CDR3 nucleotide sequence: TGTGCCAGCAGCCAAGAAGGGACTAGCGGGGACGAGCAGTACTTC.

For the CDR3, the DNA is TGTGCCAGCATGAGAGACCAGGGGGCCGGTCAGCCCCAGCATTTT. It yields the protein CASMRDQGAGQPQHF. V usage is TRBV2 and J usage is TRBJ1-5; 8 nucleotides align to TRBD1. The CDR3 has 15 residues. CDR1 and CDR2 from the germline V gene are SNHLY and FYNNEI. Trimming at V came to 7 bases and at J to 6 bases, leaving 11 bases not matched to a gene. Full variable domain (outside the CDR3, taken from reference TRBV2 and TRBJ1-5): EPEVTQTPSHQVTQMGQEVILRCVPISNHLYFYWYRQILGQKVEFLVSFYNNEISEKSEIFDDQFSVERPDGSNFTLKIRSTKLEDSAMYFCASMRDQGAGQPQHFGDGTRLSIL.

The chain carries TRBV7-8 and TRBJ2-1; perhaps TRBD2 as D (5 bases). This CDR3 is built from 14 residues. Germline V gene sequence: CDR1 SGHVS, CDR2 FQNEAQ. Trimming removed 1 base at V and 9 bases at J, with 13 bases between. CDR3 nucleotides: TGTGCCAGCAGCTTAGATATACTAGTCGGTGAGCAGTTCTTC. Translated, it gives CASSLDILVGEQFF.

By frequency in the sample, this clone is medium-sized (0.01 to 0.1%). CDR3 in amino acids: CASSQDDRGYEQYF. DNA for the CDR3: TGCGCCAGCAGCCAAGATGACAGGGGCTACGAGCAGTACTTC. This chain links TRBV4-3 with TRBJ2-7, with 8 bases fitting TRBD1. This CDR3 is 14 amino acids long. The V segment lost 0 bases and the J segment 3 bases; nucleotides outside the gene matches: 1. The germline V gene has CDR1 LGHNA and CDR2 YSLEER.

The chain links TRBV7-9 to TRBJ2-5, with TRBD1 matching over 8 bases. The CDR3 consists of 15 residues. The J segment lost 5 bases and the V segment lost 3 bases, leaving 8 bases of the junction unmatched. In germline, CDR1 is SEHNR, CDR2 FQNEAQ (reference sequence). The CDR3 DNA sequence: TGTGCCAGCAGCTTTCGTGCAGGGGGCGGGGAGACCCAGTACTTC. Translating gives CASSFRAGGGETQYF.

CDR3 protein: CASSYGQGLGNTIYF. DNA of the CDR3: TGTGCCAGCAGTTACGGGCAGGGTTTAGGAAACACCATATATTTT. The chain is built from TRBV6-5 and TRBJ1-3; a weak D match, TRBD1 (5 bases). V was pared by 2 bases and J by 4 bases, with 12 bases between. The CDR3 length is 15 residues. CDR1 MNHEY and CDR2 SVGAGI come from the germline V gene.

This sequence joins TRBV5-1 and TRBJ1-1; D is ambiguous. From germline, CDR1 is SGHRS and CDR2 YFSETQ. The CDR3 spans 14 residues. V was trimmed by 0 bases and J by 1 base, leaving 7 bases between them. The CDR3 loop is CASSLVVGNTEAFF. The CDR3 coding sequence is TGCGCCAGCAGCTTGGTCGTCGGGAACACTGAAGCTTTCTTT.

The CDR3 sequence is CASSYGRKGQPQHF. The CDR3 DNA reads TGTGCCAGCAGTTACGGGAGAAAGGGCCAGCCCCAGCATTTT. J is TRBJ1-5 and V is TRBV6-5, with D uncertain. CDR3 length: 14 residues. Germline CDR1 is MNHEY and CDR2 is SVGAGI. Trimming left V 2 bases short and J 7 bases short, with 12 bases between.

CDR3 residues: CASSPRTSEETQYF. The CDR3 region has the DNA TGTGCCAGCAGCCCTCGGACTAGCGAAGAGACCCAGTACTTC. The V call is TRBV9, the J call TRBJ2-5, with 9 positions matching TRBD2. The CDR3 covers 14 residues. Germline CDR1 SGDLS, CDR2 YYNGEE. Unmatched junction bases numbered 4, after V lost 4 bases and J lost 3 bases.

V is TRBV4-1 and J is TRBJ2-1; 9 bases agree with TRBD1. The germline V gene has CDR1 MGHRA and CDR2 YSYEKL. The CDR3 totals 17 residues. The ends lost 0 bases at V and 5 bases at J; junction bases unmatched: 8. Here the CDR3 reads CASSQDLRTGVDNEQFF. Here the CDR3 DNA reads TGCGCCAGCAGCCAAGATCTAAGGACAGGGGTGGACAATGAGCAGTTCTTC.

The gene calls are TRBV10-2 and TRBJ2-3; TRBD2 aligns across 12 bases. The CDR3 loop spans 15 amino acids. Germline CDR1 is WSHSY and CDR2 is SAAADI. V was clipped by 6 bases and J by 3 bases; unmatched bases: 4. CDR3 sequence: CASRTSGGMTDTQYF. The DNA for the CDR3 is TGCGCCAGCAGGACTAGCGGGGGTATGACAGATACGCAGTATTTT.